This passage covers 8 T cell receptor beta chains from one sample sequenced in a study of CD8 T cells in Susac syndrome. Random hexamers were used to reverse transcribe the RNA input (about 0.5 to 1 ug). From the immunoSEQ multiplex PCR reads, TCRdb called clonotypes with MiXCR, one entry per CDR3 protein. The sample comprises more than 130,000 distinct CDR3 sequences, over 85% of which are singletons, and around 0.29% rests with the top ten. Sequencing was performed on CD8+ T cells from PBMCs. These receptors originate from a human donor in good health.

CDR3 region: CSARPGQGVYEQYF. CDR3 coding DNA: TGCAGTGCCAGGCCCGGACAGGGGGTCTACGAGCAGTACTTC. V and J are TRBV20-1 and TRBJ2-7; 10 nucleotides match TRBD1. CDR3 length: 14 residues. V lost 6 bases, J lost 3 bases, and 8 bases stayed unmatched. CDR1 and CDR2 from the germline V gene are DFQATT and SNEGSKA (reference sequence).

The V and J genes are TRBV27 and TRBJ1-2; TRBD1 is a possible D gene (5 bases). Trimming shortened V by 5 bases and J by 4 bases, and 11 bases separated the two germline ends. Per germline, CDR1 MNHEY and CDR2 SMNVEV (reference sequence). This CDR3 spans 13 amino acids. The CDR3 loop is CASSPGSSYGYTF. CDR3 nucleotide sequence: TGTGCCAGCAGTCCAGGGTCCAGCTATGGCTACACCTTC.

V gene TRBV28 combines with J gene TRBJ1-1; unclear D gene. V was cut by 8 bases and J by 1 base, with 17 bases left in between. Germline V gene data show CDR1 as MDHEN and CDR2 as SYDVKM. The CDR3 extends over 15 amino acids. The CDR3 DNA reads TGTGCCAGCTACAGTTTGAATCGGGGGAACACTGAAGCTTTCTTT. Amino acid sequence: CASYSLNRGNTEAFF.

This clonotype was seen just once. This chain links TRBV9 with TRBJ2-1; 8 nucleotides align to TRBD2. This CDR3 contains 15 residues. Germline values: CDR1 SGDLS, CDR2 YYNGEE. V trimming: 3 bases; J trimming: 4 bases; junction bases outside the gene matches: 6. The CDR3 is CASSGPGLVYNEQFF. As DNA, the CDR3 is TGTGCCAGCAGCGGCCCGGGACTAGTGTACAATGAGCAGTTCTTC.

The chain links TRBV4-1 to TRBJ2-3; no clear D. V lost 0 bases, J lost 2 bases, and 12 bases lay in between. Looked up from germline, CDR1 is MGHRA and CDR2 is YSYEKL. This CDR3 is built from 16 residues. CDR3 coding DNA: TGCGCCAGCAGCCAAGAGGCCACTGCCTACACAGATACGCAGTATTTT. Translation: CASSQEATAYTDTQYF.

V and J are TRBV6-2 or TRBV6-3 and TRBJ2-7; D is unresolved. Germline assignment: CDR1 MNHEY and CDR2 SVGEGT. The CDR3 is 13 amino acids. Trimming removed 2 bases at V and 1 base at J, with 6 bases between. CDR3 nucleotides: TGTGCCAGCAGTTACCATCCGTCCTACGAGCAGTACTTC. Protein product: CASSYHPSYEQYF.

The chain uses TRBV4-3 and TRBJ2-1; D gene uncertain. V lost 1 base and J lost 10, with 11 bases in between. This CDR3 has 13 residues. CDR1 and CDR2 (germline): LGHNA, YSLEER. As DNA, the CDR3 is TGCGCCAGCAGCCAAGCTACTGGCCGGGAGCAGTTCTTC. This codes for CASSQATGREQFF.

V usage is TRBV5-6 and J usage is TRBJ2-7; D gene ambiguous. The CDR3 is made up of 13 amino acids. The germline gives CDR1 SGHDT, CDR2 YYEEEE. V lost 2 bases and J 1 base, leaving 7 bases between the germline ends. The CDR3 here is CASSFDSSYEQYF. The CDR3 DNA reads TGTGCCAGCAGCTTTGACTCTTCCTACGAGCAGTACTTC.